These T cell receptor beta chains were read from a single sample in a study of blood T cell repertoires in COVID-19. The data were produced by immunoSEQ multiplex PCR, yet TCRdb's version contains in-frame clones alone and is incomplete. The table lists roughly 290,000 clones, around 89% of them singletons. Sequences were obtained from peripheral blood. The receptors originated from a man in his thirties or forties with acute or convalescent COVID-19. CDR3s include the opening cysteine and the closing phenylalanine or tryptophan. The D gene is left open where the match is weak. The size field is filled for only some rows; it gives once, few, many or a size class.

j_call | clone_size | v_call | d_call | cdr3_nt | cdr3_aa
TRBJ1-2 | . | TRBV24-1 | . | TGTGCCACCAGTGAAACAGGGTCCGCCGATGGCTACACCTTC | CATSETGSADGYTF
TRBJ1-1 | once | TRBV6-6 | . | TGTGCCAGCAGTCTAATAGACAGATACACTGAAGCTTTCTTT | CASSLIDRYTEAFF
TRBJ1-5 | . | TRBV3-1/TRBV3-2 | . | TGTGCCAGCAGCTCTCAGGCCCCAGGGCAGCCCCAGCATTTT | CASSSQAPGQPQHF
TRBJ1-1 | . | TRBV7-9 | TRBD1 | TGTGCCAGCAGCCAAAACAGGGGAGATAACACTGAAGCTTTCTTT | CASSQNRGDNTEAFF
TRBJ2-1 | . | TRBV5-1 | TRBD1 | TGCGCCAGCAGCAAGGGACAGGGAGACAATGAGCAGTTCTTC | CASSKGQGDNEQFF
TRBJ1-1 | once | TRBV10-1 | TRBD1 | TGCGCCAGCAGTGAGTCTATCAGGGGGCACGCTGAAGCTTTCTTT | CASSESIRGHAEAFF
TRBJ2-3 | . | TRBV5-1 | TRBD1 | TGCGCCAGCAGCCCGAGGACAGGGACAGATACGCAGTATTTT | CASSPRTGTDTQYF
TRBJ2-1 | . | TRBV18 | . | TGTGCCAGCTCACCGGGGCAAGTGAGGAACAATGAGCAGTTCTTC | CASSPGQVRNNEQFF
TRBJ2-7 | . | TRBV5-1 | TRBD1 | TGCGCCAGCAGCTTAGGGGACAGTCTCTCCTACGAGCAGTACTTC | CASSLGDSLSYEQYF
TRBJ2-7 | . | TRBV5-1 | . | TGCGCCCCCGTCTACGAGCAGTACTTC | CAPVYEQYF
TRBJ1-1 | . | TRBV5-1 | . | TGCGCCAGCAGCTTCGACGGAGGTGTAGGCACTGAAGCTTTCTTT | CASSFDGGVGTEAFF
TRBJ1-1 | . | TRBV28 | TRBD1 | TGTGCCAGCAGCTATAAGACAGGGGGTAAAACTGAAGCTTTCTTT | CASSYKTGGKTEAFF
TRBJ1-4 | . | TRBV27 | TRBD1 | TGTGCCAGCACGACCGGGACAGGGGGCTCGGGAGGTGAAAAACTGTTTTTT | CASTTGTGGSGGEKLFF
TRBJ2-1 | . | TRBV6-1 | . | TGTGCCAGCAGTGAAGACGGCCGGGAGTACTACAATGAGCAGTTCTTC | CASSEDGREYYNEQFF
TRBJ2-1 | . | TRBV29-1 | . | TGCAGCGGCGTTTCTTGGAACAGCCCTAACAATGAGCAGTTCTTC | CSGVSWNSPNNEQFF
TRBJ1-1 | . | TRBV20-1 | TRBD1 | TGCAGTGCTAGTTCAGGGGGCGCCACTGAAGCTTTCTTT | CSASSGGATEAFF
TRBJ2-2 | once | TRBV18 | TRBD2 | TGTGCCAGCTCCACAAGGGGACTAGGTAACACCGGGGAGCTGTTTTTT | CASSTRGLGNTGELFF
TRBJ1-1 | many | TRBV29-1 | TRBD1 | TGCAGCTCGGGACAGGGAGCGAACACTGAAGCTTTCTTT | CSSGQGANTEAFF
TRBJ2-5 | once | TRBV29-1 | TRBD1 | TGCAGCGTTAGGACAGGGGGCTTTGAGACCCAGTACTTC | CSVRTGGFETQYF
TRBJ1-6 | . | TRBV13 | TRBD1 | TGTGCCAGCAGCTTTAGGGGGACAGCATATAATTCACCCCTCCACTTT | CASSFRGTAYNSPLHF
TRBJ2-2 | few | TRBV7-3 | . | TGTGCCAGCAGCTTAAATCCTAGCCAGACCGGGGAGCTGTTTTTT | CASSLNPSQTGELFF
TRBJ2-1 | . | TRBV11-2 | TRBD1 | TGTGCCAGCCGGATTGGGCAGGGGGTCTACAATGAGCAGTTCTTC | CASRIGQGVYNEQFF
TRBJ1-6 | once | TRBV27 | TRBD1 | TGTGCCAGCAGATACGGGACAGCGATTAATTCACCCCTCCACTTT | CASRYGTAINSPLHF
TRBJ2-1 | . | TRBV24-1 | TRBD2 | TGTGCCACCAGTGATCCCACCGGACTAGCGGGGGCGTTCTTC | CATSDPTGLAGAFF
TRBJ2-7 | . | TRBV7-9 | . | TGTGCCAGCAGCTTAGATCGGGTGACCGAGCAGTACTTC | CASSLDRVTEQYF
TRBJ1-5 | . | TRBV19 | . | TGTGCCAGTAGTATACACCTGACTTTGAATCAGCCCCAGCATTTT | CASSIHLTLNQPQHF
TRBJ2-3 | . | TRBV5-1 | TRBD2 | TGCGCCAGCAGCGTAGGACTAGCGGGGGGGAGTAGCACAGATACGCAGTATTTT | CASSVGLAGGSSTDTQYF
TRBJ1-4 | . | TRBV15 | . | TGTGCCACCAGCTTCAGAGGGCGAGGGTATGGTGAACTGTTTTTT | CATSFRGRGYGELFF
TRBJ2-7 | . | TRBV28 | . | TGTGCCAGCAGTTTATTAGGGGGGGCGGAAGAGCAGTACTTC | CASSLLGGAEEQYF
TRBJ2-3 | once | TRBV20-1 | . | TGCAGTGCTAGAGATCGAGATACGCAGTATTTT | CSARDRDTQYF
TRBJ2-7 | . | TRBV4-2 | . | TGTGCCAGCAGCCAAGATCCGGAGCGGTGGTACGTGCAGTACTTC | CASSQDPERWYVQYF
TRBJ2-1 | . | TRBV5-1 | TRBD2 | TGCGCCAGCAGCGCCCTACTAGCGGCATCCTACAATGAGCAGTTCTTC | CASSALLAASYNEQFF
TRBJ1-2 | . | TRBV28 | . | TGTGCCAGCAGTTTTCGGGGAGACTATGGCTACACCTTC | CASSFRGDYGYTF
TRBJ2-7 | . | TRBV7-3 | TRBD2 | TGTGCCAGCTCCGACCCTTCGGGGGGGAGGTACGAGCAGTACTTC | CASSDPSGGRYEQYF
TRBJ1-3 | . | TRBV5-5 | . | TGTGCCAGCAGCGCAGAAACAGGGCCTGGAAACACCATATATTTT | CASSAETGPGNTIYF
TRBJ1-4 | few | TRBV28 | TRBD1 | TGTGCCAGCAGCAACCGACAGGGCACCTATCAAACTAAAACTAATGAAAAACTGTTTTTT | CASSNRQGTYQTKTNEKLFF
TRBJ2-5 | . | TRBV19 | . | TGTGCCAGTAGTATAGGGGAACAGGGCCGAGAGACCCAGTACTTC | CASSIGEQGRETQYF
TRBJ2-2 | . | TRBV19 | TRBD1 | TGTGCCAGTAGGAGGCAAGGGGGCCACGGGGAGCTGTTTTTT | CASRRQGGHGELFF
TRBJ1-1 | few | TRBV7-3 | . | TGTGCCAGCAGCCAAATGGGTGGGCACTTGAACACTGAAGCTTTCTTT | CASSQMGGHLNTEAFF
TRBJ2-1 | . | TRBV9 | . | TGTGCCAGCAGCGTAGAGTCATCGTGGAGCTCCTACAATGAGCAGTTCTTC | CASSVESSWSSYNEQFF
TRBJ1-5 | . | TRBV28 | TRBD1 | TGTGCCAGTACGGGACAGGGGAATCAGCCCCAGCATTTT | CASTGQGNQPQHF
TRBJ2-7 | . | TRBV7-9 | . | TGTGCCAGCAGCTCCCCAACTCACTACGAGCAGTACTTC | CASSSPTHYEQYF
TRBJ1-2 | once | TRBV28 | . | TGTGCCAGCAGTGCACCTCAGGGGTACTATGGCTACACCTTC | CASSAPQGYYGYTF
TRBJ1-2 | . | TRBV28 | . | TGTGCCAGCAGTTTATCTGTTAGTCCTAACTATGGCTACACCTTC | CASSLSVSPNYGYTF
TRBJ1-1 | . | TRBV30 | . | TGTGCCTGGAGTACTTTTCAGGGGAACACTGAAGCTTTCTTT | CAWSTFQGNTEAFF
TRBJ1-1 | . | TRBV19 | . | TGTGCCAGTAGTGCCTACTGGACAGTCGGCACTGAAGCTTTCTTT | CASSAYWTVGTEAFF
TRBJ2-1 | . | TRBV7-5 | . | TGTGCCAGAAGCTTAGTGGGTAGCGGGGACAGCCACCCGGCCTACAATGAGCAGTTCTTC | CARSLVGSGDSHPAYNEQFF
TRBJ1-1 | . | TRBV27 | . | TGTGCCAGCAGTTTATCGCCCGACACCAACACTGAAGCTTTCTTT | CASSLSPDTNTEAFF
TRBJ2-3 | . | TRBV30 | TRBD2 | TGTGCCTGGGAGAGCGGGAGGGGGGCAGATACGCAGTATTTT | CAWESGRGADTQYF
TRBJ2-1 | . | TRBV24-1 | TRBD2 | TGTGCCACCAGTGATTCTAAGGGACTAGCGGACTACAATGAGCAGTTCTTC | CATSDSKGLADYNEQFF